The clone carrying this T cell receptor beta chain was seen just once. Its antigen is currently unknown. The sample comes from a study of T-cell reconstitution after alpha-beta-depleted transplantation in children. Per germline, CDR1 DFQATT and CDR2 SNEGSKA (reference sequence). The CDR3 is 15 amino acids. Trimming cost V 4 bases and J 5 bases; bases outside gene matches: 13. Study findings and constraints: The authors attributed T-cell counts and diversity one year after transplant mostly to newly produced T cells. Reportedly, only several hundred clones from non-depleted graft cells drove alpha-beta T-cell counts at about two months. Several patients had high TCRbeta diversity at day 60; it came from surviving recipient T cells and thymic progenitors.

Unique molecular identifiers were incorporated when the TCRbeta library was constructed. TCRdb used MiXCR to reprocess the PCR reads, holding one entry per CDR3 protein. The sample lists fewer than 750,000 distinct CDR3 sequences, over 20% occurring once. The origin of this receptor is a boy under two years old with Wiskott-Aldrich syndrome, due to receive a stem cell transplant. The rearrangement uses TRBV20-1 and TRBJ1-2, with TRBD1 matching over 7 bases. This material consisted of PBMCs, taken before TCRalphabeta/CD19-depleted stem cell transplant. The chain's CDR3 is CSAKNRGGSEYGYTF. CDR3 DNA sequence: TGCAGTGCTAAAAACAGGGGAGGATCCGAGTATGGCTACACCTTC.